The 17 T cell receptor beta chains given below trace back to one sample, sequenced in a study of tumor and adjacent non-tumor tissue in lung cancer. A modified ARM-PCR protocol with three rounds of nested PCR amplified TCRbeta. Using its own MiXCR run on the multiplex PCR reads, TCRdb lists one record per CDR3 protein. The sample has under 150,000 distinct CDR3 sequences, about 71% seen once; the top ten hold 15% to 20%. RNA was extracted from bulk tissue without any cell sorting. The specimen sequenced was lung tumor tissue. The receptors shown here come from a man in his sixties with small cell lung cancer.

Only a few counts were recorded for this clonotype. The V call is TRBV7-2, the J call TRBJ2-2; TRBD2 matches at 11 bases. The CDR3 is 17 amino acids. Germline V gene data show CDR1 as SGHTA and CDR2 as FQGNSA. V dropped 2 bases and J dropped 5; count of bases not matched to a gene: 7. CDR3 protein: CASSLMRLAGGTGELFF. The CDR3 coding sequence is TGTGCCAGCAGCTTAATGCGGTTAGCGGGAGGGACCGGGGAGCTGTTTTTT. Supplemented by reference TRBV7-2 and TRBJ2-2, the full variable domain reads GAGVSQSPSNKVTEKGKDVELRCDPISGHTALYWYRQSLGQGLEFLIYFQGNSAPDKSGLPSDRFSAERTGGSVSTLTIQRTQQEDSAVYLCASSLMRLAGGTGELFFGEGSRLTVL.

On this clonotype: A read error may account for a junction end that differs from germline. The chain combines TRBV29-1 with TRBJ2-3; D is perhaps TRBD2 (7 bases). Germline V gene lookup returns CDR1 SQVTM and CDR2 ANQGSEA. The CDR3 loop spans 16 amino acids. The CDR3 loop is CSVEDLGGSSTGTQYF. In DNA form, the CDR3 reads TGCAGCGTTGAAGATCTCGGCGGGAGTTCGACAGGTACGCAGTACTTT.

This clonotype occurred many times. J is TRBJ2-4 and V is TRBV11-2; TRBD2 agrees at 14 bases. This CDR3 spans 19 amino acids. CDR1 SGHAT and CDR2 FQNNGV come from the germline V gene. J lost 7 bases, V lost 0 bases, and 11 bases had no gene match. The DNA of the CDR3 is TGTGCCAGCAGCTTAGAGTGGACTAGCGGGAGGCCGGCCAGGAACATTCAGTACTTC. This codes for CASSLEWTSGRPARNIQYF.

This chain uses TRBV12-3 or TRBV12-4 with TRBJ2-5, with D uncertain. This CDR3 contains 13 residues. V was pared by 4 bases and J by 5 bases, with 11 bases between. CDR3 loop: CASSYAHNETQYF. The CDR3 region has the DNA TGTGCCAGCAGTTACGCTCACAATGAGACCCAGTACTTC.

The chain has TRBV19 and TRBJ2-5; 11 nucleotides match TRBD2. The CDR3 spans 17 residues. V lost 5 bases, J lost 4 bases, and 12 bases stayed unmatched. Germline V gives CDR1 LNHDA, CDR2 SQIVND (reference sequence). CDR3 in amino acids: CASSHHIGLAGTETQYF. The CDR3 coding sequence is TGTGCCAGTAGTCATCATATTGGACTAGCGGGTACAGAGACCCAGTACTTC.

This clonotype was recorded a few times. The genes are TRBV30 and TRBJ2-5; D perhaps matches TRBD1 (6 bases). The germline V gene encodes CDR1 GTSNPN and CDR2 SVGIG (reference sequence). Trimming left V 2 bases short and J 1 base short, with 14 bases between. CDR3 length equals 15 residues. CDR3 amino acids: CAWSFGQQFQETQYF. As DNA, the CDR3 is TGTGCCTGGAGTTTCGGACAGCAATTCCAAGAGACCCAGTACTTC.

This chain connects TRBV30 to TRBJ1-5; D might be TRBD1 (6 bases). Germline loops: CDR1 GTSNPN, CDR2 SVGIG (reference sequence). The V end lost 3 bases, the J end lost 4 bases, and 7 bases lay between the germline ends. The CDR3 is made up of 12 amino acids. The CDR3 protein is CAWSRGNQPQHF. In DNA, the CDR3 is TGTGCCTGGAGCAGGGGAAATCAGCCCCAGCATTTT.

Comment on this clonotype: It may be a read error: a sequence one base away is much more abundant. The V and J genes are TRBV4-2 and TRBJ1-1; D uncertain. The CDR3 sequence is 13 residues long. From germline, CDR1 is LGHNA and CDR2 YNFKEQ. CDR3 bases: TGTGCCAACAGCCAAGATCCGGGCAGGCAAGCTTTCTTT. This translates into CANSQDPGRQAFF.

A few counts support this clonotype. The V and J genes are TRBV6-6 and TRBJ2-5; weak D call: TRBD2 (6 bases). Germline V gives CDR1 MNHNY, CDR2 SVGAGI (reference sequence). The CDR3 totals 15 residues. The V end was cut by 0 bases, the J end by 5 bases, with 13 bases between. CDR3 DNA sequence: TGTGCCAGCAGTTACTCGATTCCGGGGAGGGAGACCCAGTACTTC. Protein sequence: CASSYSIPGRETQYF.

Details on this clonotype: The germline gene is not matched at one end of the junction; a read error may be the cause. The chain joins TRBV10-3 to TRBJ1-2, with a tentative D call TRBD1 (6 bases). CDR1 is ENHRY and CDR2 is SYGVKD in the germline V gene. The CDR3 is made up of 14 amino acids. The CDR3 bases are TGTCCCATCAGTGCTGAGGTCAGGGGCGATGGCTACACCTTC. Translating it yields CPISAEVRGDGYTF.

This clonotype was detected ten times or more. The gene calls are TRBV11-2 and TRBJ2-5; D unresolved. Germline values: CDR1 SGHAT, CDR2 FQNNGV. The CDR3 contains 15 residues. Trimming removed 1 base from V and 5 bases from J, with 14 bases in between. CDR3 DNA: TGTGCCAGCAGCTTAGGTTTAGGAGTGTATGAGACCCAGTACTTC. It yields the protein CASSLGLGVYETQYF. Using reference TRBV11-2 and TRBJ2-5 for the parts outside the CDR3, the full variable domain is EAGVAQSPRYKIIEKRQSVAFWCNPISGHATLYWYQQILGQGPKLLIQFQNNGVVDDSQLPKDRFSAERLKGVDSTLKIQPAKLEDSAVYLCASSLGLGVYETQYFGPGTRLLVL.

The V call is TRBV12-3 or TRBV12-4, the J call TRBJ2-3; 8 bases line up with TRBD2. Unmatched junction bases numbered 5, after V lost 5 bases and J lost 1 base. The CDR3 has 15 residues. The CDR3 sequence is CASSPGGGRTDTQYF. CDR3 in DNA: TGTGCCAGCAGTCCGGGGGGGGGACGCACAGATACGCAGTATTTT.

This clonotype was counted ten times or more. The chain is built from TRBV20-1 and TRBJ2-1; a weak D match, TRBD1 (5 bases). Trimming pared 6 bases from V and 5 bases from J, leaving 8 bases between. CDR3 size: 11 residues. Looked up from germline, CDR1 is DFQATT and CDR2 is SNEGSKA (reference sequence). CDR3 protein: CSATTDNEQFF. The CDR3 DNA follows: TGCAGTGCCACGACAGACAATGAGCAGTTCTTC.

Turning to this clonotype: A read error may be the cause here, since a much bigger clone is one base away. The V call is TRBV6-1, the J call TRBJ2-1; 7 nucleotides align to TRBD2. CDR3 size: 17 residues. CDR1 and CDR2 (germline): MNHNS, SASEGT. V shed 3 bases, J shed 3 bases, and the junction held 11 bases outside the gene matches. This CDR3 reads CASSDLKASGYYNEQFF. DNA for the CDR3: TGTGCCAGCAGTGACCTGAAGGCTAGCGGTTACTACAATGAGCAGTTCTTC.

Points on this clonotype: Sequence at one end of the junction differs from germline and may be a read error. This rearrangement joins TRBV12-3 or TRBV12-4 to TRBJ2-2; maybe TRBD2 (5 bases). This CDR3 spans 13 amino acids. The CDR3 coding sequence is TGTGCCAGCGGATACATTAGCACCGGGGAGCTATTTTTT. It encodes CASGYISTGELFF.

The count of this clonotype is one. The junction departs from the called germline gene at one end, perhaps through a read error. The CDR3 coding sequence is TGTGTCAGCAGCGGTACGAGAGGGGCTGAAGCTTTCTTT. It specifies CVSSGTRGAEAFF. The chain is built from TRBV11-1 and TRBJ1-1, with D perhaps TRBD1 (5 bases). CDR1 is SGHAT, CDR2 FQDESV, per germline (reference sequence). CDR3 length: 13 residues.

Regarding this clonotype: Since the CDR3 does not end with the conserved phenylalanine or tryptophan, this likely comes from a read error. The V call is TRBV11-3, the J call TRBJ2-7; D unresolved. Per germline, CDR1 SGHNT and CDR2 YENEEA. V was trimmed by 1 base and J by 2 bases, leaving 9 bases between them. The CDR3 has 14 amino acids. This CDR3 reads CASSLGPRTYEQYL. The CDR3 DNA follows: TGTGCCAGCAGCTTAGGTCCCAGGACCTACGAGCAGTACCTC.